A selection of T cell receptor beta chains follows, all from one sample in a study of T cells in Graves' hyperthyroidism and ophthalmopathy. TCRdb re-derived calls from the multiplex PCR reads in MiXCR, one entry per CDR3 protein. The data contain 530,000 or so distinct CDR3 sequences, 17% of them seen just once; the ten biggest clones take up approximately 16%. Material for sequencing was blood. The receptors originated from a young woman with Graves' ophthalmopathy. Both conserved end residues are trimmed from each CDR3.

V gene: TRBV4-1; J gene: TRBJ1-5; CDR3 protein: ASSQAPDQPQH
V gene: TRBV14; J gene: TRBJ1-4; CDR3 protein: ASSQTGTTAEKLF
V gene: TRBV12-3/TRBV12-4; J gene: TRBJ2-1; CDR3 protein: ASRGGSGYEQF
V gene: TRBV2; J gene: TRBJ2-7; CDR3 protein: ASRETENEQY
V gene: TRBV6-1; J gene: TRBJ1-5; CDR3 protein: ASSESSGLNQPQH
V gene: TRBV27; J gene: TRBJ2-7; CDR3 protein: ASSLRGGRATEQY
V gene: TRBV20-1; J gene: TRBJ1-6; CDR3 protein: SARGGAGGSYNSPLH
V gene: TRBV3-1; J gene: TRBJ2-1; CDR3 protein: ASSSRGSGRARGEQF
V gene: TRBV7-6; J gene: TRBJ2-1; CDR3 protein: ASSLVPDSYNEQF
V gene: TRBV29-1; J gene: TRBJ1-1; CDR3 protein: SVEDLRSLAF
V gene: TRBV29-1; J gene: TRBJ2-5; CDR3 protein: SVDGQGLETQY
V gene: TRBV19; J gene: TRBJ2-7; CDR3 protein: ASSISGTGGYEQY
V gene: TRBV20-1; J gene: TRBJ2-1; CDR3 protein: SARVGGGPYNEQF
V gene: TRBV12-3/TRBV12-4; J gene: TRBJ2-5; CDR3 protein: ASTVMLAGGETQY
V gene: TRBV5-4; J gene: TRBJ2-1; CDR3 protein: ASSLVGSGAYNEQF
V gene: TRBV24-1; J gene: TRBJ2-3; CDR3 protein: ATGPGQGFPDTQY
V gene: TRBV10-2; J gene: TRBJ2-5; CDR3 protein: ASSVGRQETQY
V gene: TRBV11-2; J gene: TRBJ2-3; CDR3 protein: ASSLGVGGNTDTQY
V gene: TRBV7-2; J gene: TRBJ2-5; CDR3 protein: ASSLSGTQY
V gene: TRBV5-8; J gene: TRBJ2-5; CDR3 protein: ASSPGLAGKLEQETQY
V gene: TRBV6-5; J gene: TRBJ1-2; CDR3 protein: ASSYSSDTHYGYT
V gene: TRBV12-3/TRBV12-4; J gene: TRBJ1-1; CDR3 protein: ASSSLDRANTEAF
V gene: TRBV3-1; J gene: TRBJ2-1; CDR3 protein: ASSLVGGRAYNEQF
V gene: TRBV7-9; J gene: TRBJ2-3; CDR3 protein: ASSSLAHTAGDTQY
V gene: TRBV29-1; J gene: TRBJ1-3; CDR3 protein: SVGAGVTGNTIY
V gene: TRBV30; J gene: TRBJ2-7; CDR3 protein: AWSVGGTGEQY
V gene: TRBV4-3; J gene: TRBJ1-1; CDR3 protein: ASSQGVGAGGAF
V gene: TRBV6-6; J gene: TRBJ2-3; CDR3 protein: ASSYSSGTSTDTQY
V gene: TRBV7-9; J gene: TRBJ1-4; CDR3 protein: ASSLVAANEKLF
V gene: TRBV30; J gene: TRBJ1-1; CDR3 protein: AWSVLQPKGAF
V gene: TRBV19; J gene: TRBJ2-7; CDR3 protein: ASSILAGDDEQY
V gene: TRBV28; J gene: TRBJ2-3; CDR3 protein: ASSRRVTDTQY
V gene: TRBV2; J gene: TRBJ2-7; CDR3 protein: ASIQQSYEQY
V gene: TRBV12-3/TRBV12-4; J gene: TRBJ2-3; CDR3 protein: ASSPPQVQYSTDTQY
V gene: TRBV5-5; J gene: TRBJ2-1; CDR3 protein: ASSLETGGYNEQF
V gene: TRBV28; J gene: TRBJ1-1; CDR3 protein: ASRRGVSGTEAF
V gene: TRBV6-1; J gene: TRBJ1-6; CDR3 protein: ASSDRPGALH
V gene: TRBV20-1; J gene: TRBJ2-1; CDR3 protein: SARDPLLDEQF
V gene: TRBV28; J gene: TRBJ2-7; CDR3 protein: ASSTRDRVPAYEQY
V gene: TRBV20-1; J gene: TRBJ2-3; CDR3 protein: SASPVGSSTDTQY
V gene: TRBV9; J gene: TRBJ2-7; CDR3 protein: ASSVESGSFINEQY
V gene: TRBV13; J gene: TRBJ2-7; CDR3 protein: ASSPPRHGSSYEQY
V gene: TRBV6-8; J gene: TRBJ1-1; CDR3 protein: ASSSSRGLMSAF
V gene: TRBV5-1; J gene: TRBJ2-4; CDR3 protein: ASSFRTDAKNIQY
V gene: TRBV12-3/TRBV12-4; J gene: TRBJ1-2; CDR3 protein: ASKTTGVYGYT
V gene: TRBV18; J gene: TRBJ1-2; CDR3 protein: ASSPNNNYGYT
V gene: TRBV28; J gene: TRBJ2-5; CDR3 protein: ASSFSGGLSETQY
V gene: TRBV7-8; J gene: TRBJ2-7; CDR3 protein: ASSSPRPPAEEQY